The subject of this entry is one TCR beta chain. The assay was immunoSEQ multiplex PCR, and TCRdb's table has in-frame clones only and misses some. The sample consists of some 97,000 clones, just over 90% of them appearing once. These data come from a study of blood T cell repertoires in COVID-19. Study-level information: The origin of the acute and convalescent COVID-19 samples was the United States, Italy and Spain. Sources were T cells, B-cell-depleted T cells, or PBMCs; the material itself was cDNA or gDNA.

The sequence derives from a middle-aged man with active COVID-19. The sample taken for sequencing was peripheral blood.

The chain's CDR3 is CASSKEMNRYYYNEQFF. The CDR3 DNA is TGTGCCAGCAGCAAAGAGATGAATCGTTACTACTACAATGAGCAGTTCTTC. This chain joins TRBV21-1 and TRBJ2-1; TRBD2 reflects the table's D call only, with no check against the DNA. TRBV21-1 is designated a pseudogene. The CDR3 is 17 amino acids.